Below are 5 T cell receptor beta chains sequenced from a single sample in a study of blood T cells in healthy people across ages (dated by TCRdb to between 2014 and 2016). Library method: 5' RACE. TCRdb lists the instrument as Illumina HiSeq 2500. A second about 7 to 12 cycle PCR used a sample-barcoded 5' primer and a J-beta primer mix. Clones were called with MiXCR by TCRdb after fastp trimmed the public reads at Q25, and only in-frame beta chains were retained. Rows matching on CDR3 protein sequence are summarized as one entry with the most common DNA and genes. The sample table lists about 700,000 distinct CDR3 sequences, approximately 30% of them with a count of one. Less than 20% of the sample belongs to the ten largest clones. Sequencing was performed on blood. The receptors come from a woman older than 75 in good health. Donor details come from another sample of the same person, matched by shared clones.

V and J are TRBV5-1 and TRBJ2-1; 7 positions match TRBD2. This CDR3 is 14 amino acids long. With 4 bases clipped from V and 4 bases from J, the junction kept 5 bases outside the gene matches. Germline CDR1 reads SGHRS; CDR2 reads YFSETQ. The CDR3 DNA is TGCGCCAGCAGCAGGGATAGCGGGTACAATGAGCAGTTCTTC. It translates to CASSRDSGYNEQFF.

V gene TRBV12-3 or TRBV12-4 combines with J gene TRBJ2-5; D remains unclear. V lost 7 bases and J 1 base, leaving 10 bases between the germline ends. The CDR3 is made up of 13 amino acids. CDR3 residues: CASTPVAQETQYF. The CDR3 DNA is TGTGCCAGCACCCCAGTGGCCCAAGAGACCCAGTACTTC.

Points on this clonotype: With a much larger clone just one base away, this may be a read error. The final CDR3 position lacks the conserved phenylalanine or tryptophan, pointing to a likely read error. V and J are TRBV5-1 and TRBJ2-5; 7 bases match TRBD1. This CDR3 has 14 amino acids. Looked up from germline, CDR1 is SGHRS and CDR2 is YFSETQ. Trimming removed 4 bases from V and 6 bases from J; junction bases left unmatched: 9. The CDR3 sequence: CASSLNTGEKTQYV. In DNA form, the CDR3 reads TGCGCCAGCAGCCTCAACACAGGGGAGAAGACCCAGTACGTC.

The chain couples TRBV5-1 to TRBJ2-7; the match to TRBD1 covers 8 bases. Germline values: CDR1 SGHRS, CDR2 YFSETQ. The CDR3 length is 14 residues. Germline trimming cut 5 bases from V and 2 bases from J; bases unmatched to any gene: 6. The DNA for the CDR3 is TGCGCCAGCAGGAAGACAGGGGACCCCTACGAGCAGTACTTC. Encoded protein: CASRKTGDPYEQYF.

This chain links TRBV4-1 with TRBJ1-2; no reliable D call. The CDR3 runs to 16 residues. V lost 1 base, J lost 1 base, and 13 bases lay in between. The V gene's germline CDR1 is MGHRA and CDR2 YSYEKL. The CDR3 loop is CASSQGVGLNNYGYTF. Here the CDR3 DNA reads TGCGCCAGCAGCCAAGGGGTAGGGCTTAATAACTATGGCTACACCTTC.